The clone carrying this T cell receptor (beta chain) was recorded at least ten times. Its antigen is not identified. This record comes from a study of T cells in Graves' hyperthyroidism and ophthalmopathy. Study details: Peripheral blood samples were taken at initial diagnosis, prior to any treatment.

Newly diagnosed hyperthyroidism, duration under 2 months, in patients aged 18 to 65. CDR1 is MDHEN and CDR2 is SYDVKM in the germline V gene. The CDR3 has 12 residues. Trimming removed 5 bases from V and 7 bases from J, with 9 bases in between. Overall study findings and caveats: Model predictions of ophthalmopathy came a median about 6.3 months before onset. Most clonotypes that expanded in the thyroid above 0.001 also showed up in blood.

RNA transcripts served as the template for amplifying TCR beta CDR3 regions. The TCR CDR3 was amplified in a first-round RT-PCR using the HTBI primer set. TCRdb fed the multiplex PCR reads into MiXCR, producing one record per CDR3 protein. The profile shows 600,000 to 650,000 distinct CDR3 sequences, around 16% of them singletons. Sequencing was done on a sample of blood. The rearrangement links TRBV28 to TRBJ1-5; D is perhaps TRBD1 (5 bases). This clonotype was obtained from a woman in her twenties or thirties with Graves' hyperthyroidism. The CDR3 sequence: CASSPRGQPQHF. DNA of the CDR3: TGTGCCAGCAGTCCTCGGGGGCAGCCCCAGCATTTT. The complete variable domain, with remaining parts taken from reference TRBV28 and TRBJ1-5, reads DVKVTQSSRYLVKRTGEKVFLECVQDMDHENMFWYRQDPGLGLRLIYFSYDVKMKEKGDIPEGYSVSREKKERFSLILESASTNQTSMYLCASSPRGQPQHFGDGTRLSIL.